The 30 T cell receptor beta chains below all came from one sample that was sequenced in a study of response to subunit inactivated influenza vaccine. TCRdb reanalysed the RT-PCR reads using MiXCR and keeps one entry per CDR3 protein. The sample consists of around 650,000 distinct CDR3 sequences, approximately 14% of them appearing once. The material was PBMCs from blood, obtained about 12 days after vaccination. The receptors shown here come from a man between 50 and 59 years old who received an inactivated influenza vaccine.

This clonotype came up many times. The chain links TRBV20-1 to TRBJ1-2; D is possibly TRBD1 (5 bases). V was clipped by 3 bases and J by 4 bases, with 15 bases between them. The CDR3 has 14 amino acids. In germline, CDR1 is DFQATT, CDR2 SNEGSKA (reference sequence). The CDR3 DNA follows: TGCAGTGCTAGTAGTCAGGGAGTATCCTATGGCTACACCTTC. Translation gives CSASSQGVSYGYTF.

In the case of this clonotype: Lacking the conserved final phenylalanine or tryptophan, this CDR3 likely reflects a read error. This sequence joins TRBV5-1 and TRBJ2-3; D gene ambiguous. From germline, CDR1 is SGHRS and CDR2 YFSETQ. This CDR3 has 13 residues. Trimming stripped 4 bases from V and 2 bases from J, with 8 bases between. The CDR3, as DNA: TGCGCCAGCAGCACCGACCTCACAGATACGCAGTATATT. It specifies CASSTDLTDTQYI.

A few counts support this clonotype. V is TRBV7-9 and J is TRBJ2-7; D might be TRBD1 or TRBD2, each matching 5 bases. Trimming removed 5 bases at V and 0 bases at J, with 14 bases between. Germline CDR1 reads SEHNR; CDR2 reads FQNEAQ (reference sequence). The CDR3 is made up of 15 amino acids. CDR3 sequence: CASSARGGSSYEQYF. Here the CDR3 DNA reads TGTGCCAGCAGCGCCCGGGGCGGAAGCTCCTACGAGCAGTACTTC.

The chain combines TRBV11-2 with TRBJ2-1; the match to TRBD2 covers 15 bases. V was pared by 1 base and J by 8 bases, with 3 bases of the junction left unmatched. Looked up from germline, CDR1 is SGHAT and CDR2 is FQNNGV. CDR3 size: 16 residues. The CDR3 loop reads CASSLGTSGGADEQFF. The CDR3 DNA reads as TGTGCCAGCAGCTTAGGGACTAGCGGGGGGGCTGATGAGCAGTTCTTC.

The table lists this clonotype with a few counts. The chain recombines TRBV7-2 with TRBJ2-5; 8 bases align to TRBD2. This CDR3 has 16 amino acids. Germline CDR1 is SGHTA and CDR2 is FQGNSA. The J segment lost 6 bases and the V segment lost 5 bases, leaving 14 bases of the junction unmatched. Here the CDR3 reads CASSQLSGRSSKTQYF. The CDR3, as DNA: TGTGCCAGCAGCCAGCTAAGCGGGAGAAGTTCTAAGACCCAGTACTTC.

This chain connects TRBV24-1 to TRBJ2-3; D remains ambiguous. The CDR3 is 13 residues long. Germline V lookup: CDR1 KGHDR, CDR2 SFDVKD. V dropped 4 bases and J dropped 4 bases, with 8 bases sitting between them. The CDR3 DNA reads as TGTGCCACCAGTGAAACGCGGCCAGATACGCAGTATTTT. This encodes CATSETRPDTQYF.

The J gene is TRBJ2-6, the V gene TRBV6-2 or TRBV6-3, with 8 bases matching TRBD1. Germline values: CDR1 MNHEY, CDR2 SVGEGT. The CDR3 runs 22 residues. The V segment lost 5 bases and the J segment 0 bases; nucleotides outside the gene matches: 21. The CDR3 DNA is TGTGCCAGCAGTCCACCCCAGGGACAGGAGAACCAAATCGTCTCTGGGGCCAACGTCCTGACTTTC. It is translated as CASSPPQGQENQIVSGANVLTF.

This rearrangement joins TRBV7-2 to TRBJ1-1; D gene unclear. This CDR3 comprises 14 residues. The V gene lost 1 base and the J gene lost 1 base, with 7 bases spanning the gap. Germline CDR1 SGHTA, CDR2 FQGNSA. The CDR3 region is CASSLVPGNTEAFF. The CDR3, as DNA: TGTGCCAGCAGCTTAGTTCCGGGGAACACTGAAGCTTTCTTT.

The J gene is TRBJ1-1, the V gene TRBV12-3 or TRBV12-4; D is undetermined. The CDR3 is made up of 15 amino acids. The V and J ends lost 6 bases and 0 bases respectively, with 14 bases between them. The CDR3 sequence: CASRIYPGLNTEAFF. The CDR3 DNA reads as TGTGCCAGCAGGATTTATCCTGGACTGAACACTGAAGCTTTCTTT.

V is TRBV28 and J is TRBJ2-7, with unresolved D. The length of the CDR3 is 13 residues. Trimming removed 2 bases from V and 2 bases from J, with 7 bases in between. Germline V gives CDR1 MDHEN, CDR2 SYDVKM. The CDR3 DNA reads TGTGCCAGCAGTTTACAGCCCACCTACGAGCAGTACTTC. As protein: CASSLQPTYEQYF. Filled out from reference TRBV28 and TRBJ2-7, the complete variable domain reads DVKVTQSSRYLVKRTGEKVFLECVQDMDHENMFWYRQDPGLGLRLIYFSYDVKMKEKGDIPEGYSVSREKKERFSLILESASTNQTSMYLCASSLQPTYEQYFGPGTRLTVT.

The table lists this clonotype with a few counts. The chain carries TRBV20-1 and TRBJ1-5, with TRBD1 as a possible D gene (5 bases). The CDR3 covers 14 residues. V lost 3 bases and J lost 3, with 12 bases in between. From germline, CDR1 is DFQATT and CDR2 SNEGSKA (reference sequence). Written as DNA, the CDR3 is TGCAGTGCTAGCCCAGGAGGGGCCAATCAGCCCCAGCATTTT. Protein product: CSASPGGANQPQHF.

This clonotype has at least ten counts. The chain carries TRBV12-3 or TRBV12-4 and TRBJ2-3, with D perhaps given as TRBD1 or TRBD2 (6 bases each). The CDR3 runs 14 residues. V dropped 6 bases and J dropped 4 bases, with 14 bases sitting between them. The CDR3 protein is CASRPLGGPDTQYF. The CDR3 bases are TGTGCCAGCAGACCCTTAGGGGGGCCAGATACGCAGTATTTT.

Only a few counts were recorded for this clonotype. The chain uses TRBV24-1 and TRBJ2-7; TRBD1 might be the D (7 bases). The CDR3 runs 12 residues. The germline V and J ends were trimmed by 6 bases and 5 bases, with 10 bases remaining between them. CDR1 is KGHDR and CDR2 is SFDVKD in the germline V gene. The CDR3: CATSPGGNEQYF. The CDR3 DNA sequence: TGTGCCACCAGTCCAGGGGGGAACGAGCAGTACTTC.

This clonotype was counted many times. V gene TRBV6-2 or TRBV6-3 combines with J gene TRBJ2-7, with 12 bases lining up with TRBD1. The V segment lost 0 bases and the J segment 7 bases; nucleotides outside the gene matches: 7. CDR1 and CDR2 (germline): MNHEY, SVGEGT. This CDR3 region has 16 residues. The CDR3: CASSYSPGQGAKEQYF. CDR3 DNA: TGTGCCAGCAGTTACTCACCGGGACAGGGGGCGAAGGAGCAGTACTTC.

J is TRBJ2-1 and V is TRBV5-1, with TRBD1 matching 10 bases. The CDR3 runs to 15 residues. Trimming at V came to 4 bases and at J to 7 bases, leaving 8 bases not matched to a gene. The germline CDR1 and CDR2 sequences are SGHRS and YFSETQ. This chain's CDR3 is CASSIRGQGSNEQFF. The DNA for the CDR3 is TGCGCCAGCAGCATAAGGGGACAGGGGAGTAATGAGCAGTTCTTC.

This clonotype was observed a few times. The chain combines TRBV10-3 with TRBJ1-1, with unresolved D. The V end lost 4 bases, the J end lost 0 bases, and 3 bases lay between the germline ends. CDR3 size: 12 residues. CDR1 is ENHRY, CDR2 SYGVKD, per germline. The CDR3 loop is CAISALNTEAFF. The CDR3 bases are TGTGCCATCAGTGCCTTGAACACTGAAGCTTTCTTT.

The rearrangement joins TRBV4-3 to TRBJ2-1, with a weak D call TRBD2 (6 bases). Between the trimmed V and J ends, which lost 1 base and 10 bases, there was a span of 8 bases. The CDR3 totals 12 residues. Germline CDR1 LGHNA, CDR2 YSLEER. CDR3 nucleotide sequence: TGCGCCAGCAGCCAAGGGGGGGAAGAGCAGTTCTTC. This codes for CASSQGGEEQFF.

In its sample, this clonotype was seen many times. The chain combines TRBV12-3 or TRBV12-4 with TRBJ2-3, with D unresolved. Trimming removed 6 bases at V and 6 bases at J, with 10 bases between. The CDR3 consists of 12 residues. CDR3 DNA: TGTGCCAGCAGGGGTAACGGGGATACGCAGTATTTT. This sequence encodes CASRGNGDTQYF.

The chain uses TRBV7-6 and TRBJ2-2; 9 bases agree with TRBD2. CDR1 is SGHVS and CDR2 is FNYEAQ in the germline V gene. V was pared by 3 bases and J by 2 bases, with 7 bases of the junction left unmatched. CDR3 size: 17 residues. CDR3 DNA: TGTGCCAGCAGCTTCGGCGGGGGGGCCGGTAACACCGGGGAGCTGTTTTTT. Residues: CASSFGGGAGNTGELFF.

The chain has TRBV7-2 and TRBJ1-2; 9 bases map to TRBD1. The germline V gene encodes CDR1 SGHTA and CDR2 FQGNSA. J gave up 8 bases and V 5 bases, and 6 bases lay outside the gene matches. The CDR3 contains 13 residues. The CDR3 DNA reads TGTGCCAGCAGCACCTGGACAGGGGACGGCTACACCTTC. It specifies CASSTWTGDGYTF.

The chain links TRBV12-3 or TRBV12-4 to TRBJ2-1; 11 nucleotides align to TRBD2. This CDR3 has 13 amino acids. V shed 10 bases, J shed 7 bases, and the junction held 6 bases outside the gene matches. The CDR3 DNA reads TGTGCCACACAGACTAGCGGGATGAATGAGCAGTTCTTC. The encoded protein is CATQTSGMNEQFF.

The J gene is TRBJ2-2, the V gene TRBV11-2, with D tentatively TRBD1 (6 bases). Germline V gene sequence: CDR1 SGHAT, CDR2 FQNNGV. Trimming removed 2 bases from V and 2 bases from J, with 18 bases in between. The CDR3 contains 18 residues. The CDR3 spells CASSLRPPRTANTGELFF. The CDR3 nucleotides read TGTGCCAGCAGCTTACGTCCCCCCAGGACAGCTAACACCGGGGAGCTGTTTTTT.

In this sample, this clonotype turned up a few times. The CDR3 DNA follows: TGTGCCAGCAACGGGGACAGGGATAATGGCTACACCTTC. Amino acid sequence: CASNGDRDNGYTF. The chain employs TRBV9 and TRBJ1-2; 9 nucleotides agree with TRBD1. The CDR3 is 13 residues long. With V trimmed by 6 bases and J by 6 bases, 6 bases remained unmatched. Germline values: CDR1 SGDLS, CDR2 YYNGEE. The full variable domain, completed using reference TRBV9 and TRBJ1-2, is DSGVTQTPKHLITATGQRVTLRCSPRSGDLSVYWYQQSLDQGLQFLIQYYNGEERAKGNILERFSAQQFPDLHSELNLSSLELGDSALYFCASNGDRDNGYTFGSGTRLTVV.

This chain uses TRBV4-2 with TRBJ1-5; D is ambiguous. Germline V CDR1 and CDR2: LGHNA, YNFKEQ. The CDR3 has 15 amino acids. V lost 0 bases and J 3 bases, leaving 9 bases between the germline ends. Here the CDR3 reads CASSQDLGYNQPQHF. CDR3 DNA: TGTGCCAGCAGCCAAGATTTAGGGTACAATCAGCCCCAGCATTTT.

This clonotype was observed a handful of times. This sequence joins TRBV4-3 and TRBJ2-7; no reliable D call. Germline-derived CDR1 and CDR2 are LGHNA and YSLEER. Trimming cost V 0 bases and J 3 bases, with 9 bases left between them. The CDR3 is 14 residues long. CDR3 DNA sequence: TGCGCCAGCAGCCAAGATTCACAAGGCTACGAGCAGTACTTC. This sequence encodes CASSQDSQGYEQYF.

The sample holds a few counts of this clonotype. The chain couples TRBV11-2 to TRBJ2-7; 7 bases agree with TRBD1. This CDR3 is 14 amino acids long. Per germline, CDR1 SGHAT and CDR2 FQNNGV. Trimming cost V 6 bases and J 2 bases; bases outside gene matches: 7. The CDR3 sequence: CASSPYRGPYEQYF. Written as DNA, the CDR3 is TGTGCCAGCAGTCCCTACAGGGGACCCTACGAGCAGTACTTC.

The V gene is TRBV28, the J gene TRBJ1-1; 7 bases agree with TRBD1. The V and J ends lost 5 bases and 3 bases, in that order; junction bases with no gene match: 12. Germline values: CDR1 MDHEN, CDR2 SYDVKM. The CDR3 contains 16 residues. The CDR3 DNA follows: TGTGCCAGCAGTCCCCAGGGGGGTTTGCACGACACTGAAGCTTTCTTT. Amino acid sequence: CASSPQGGLHDTEAFF.

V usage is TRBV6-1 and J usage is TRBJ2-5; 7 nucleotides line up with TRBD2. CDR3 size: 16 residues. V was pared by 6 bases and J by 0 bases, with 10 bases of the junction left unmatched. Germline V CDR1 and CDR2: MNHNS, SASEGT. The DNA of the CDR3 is TGTGCCAGCAGATCCCTCCTGCGGGGGAACCAAGAGACCCAGTACTTC. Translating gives CASRSLLRGNQETQYF.

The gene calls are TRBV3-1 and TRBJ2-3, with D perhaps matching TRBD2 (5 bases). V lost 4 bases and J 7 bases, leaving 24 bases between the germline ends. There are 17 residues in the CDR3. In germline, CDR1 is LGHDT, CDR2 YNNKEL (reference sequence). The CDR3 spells CASSPLDTRTPLNTQYF. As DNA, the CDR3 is TGTGCCAGCAGCCCACTCGATACACGGACTCCCCTGAATACGCAGTATTTT.

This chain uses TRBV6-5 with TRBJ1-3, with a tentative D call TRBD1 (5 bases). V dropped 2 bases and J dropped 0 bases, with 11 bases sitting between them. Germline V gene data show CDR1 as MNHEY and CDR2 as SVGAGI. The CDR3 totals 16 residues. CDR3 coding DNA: TGTGCCAGCAGTTACCAGACAGCTCCCTCTGGAAACACCATATATTTT. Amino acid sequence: CASSYQTAPSGNTIYF.